The present T cell receptor beta chain was sequenced within a study of early T cells in non-severe SARS-CoV-2 infection. Overall study findings and caveats: Clonotype matching in VDJdb favored anti-spike CD8 responses and did not capture private and CD4 specificities.

MiXCR, run by TCRdb on the 5' RACE reads, gives a single entry per CDR3 protein. The sample includes about 35,000 distinct CDR3 sequences, approximately 5.1% of them seen just once. This clonotype was detected many times. What it binds is unknown. Germline values: CDR1 DFQATT, CDR2 SNEGSKA (reference sequence). The V gene end was trimmed by 1 base and the J gene end by 4 bases; junction bases not matched to a gene: 3. The CDR3 has 13 amino acids. The sample consisted of whole blood, taken at baseline. V and J are TRBV20-1 and TRBJ1-2; TRBD1 aligns across 7 bases. This sequence was found in an adult who was a healthcare worker with PCR-confirmed SARS-CoV-2 infection or an uninfected control (not recorded which). Here the CDR3 DNA reads TGCAGTGCTAGAGTGACAGGGCTCTATGGCTACACCTTC. This codes for CSARVTGLYGYTF.